The 26 T cell receptor beta chains below all came from one sample that was sequenced in a study of CD8+CD57+ T cells in acquired aplastic anemia. The TCR beta profiling, which covered VDJ combination and CDR3 sequence, was carried out using genomic DNA as the template. TCRdb re-called the reads with MiXCR, one entry per CDR3 protein. The sample has 200,000 to 300,000 distinct CDR3 sequences; approximately 79% are singletons. It was patients with CD8+CD57+ cell expansion by flow cytometry who were chosen for sequencing. The sample comprised sorted CD4+, CD8+, or CD8+CD57+ T cells (not recorded which) from PBMCs. The receptors shown here come from a human donor with aplastic anemia.

This clonotype was recorded a few times. A read error may produce the germline difference seen at one junction end. This rearrangement joins TRBV19 to TRBJ2-7; 10 nucleotides match TRBD2. Germline values: CDR1 LNHDA, CDR2 SQIVND (reference sequence). The CDR3 covers 15 residues. The CDR3 sequence is CASSEPSGRGYEQYF. The CDR3 bases are TGCGCCAGCAGTGAGCCTAGCGGGAGAGGCTACGAGCAGTACTTC.

J is TRBJ2-5 and V is TRBV9, with 7 bases matching TRBD2. V was pared by 0 bases and J by 0 bases, with 2 bases of the junction left unmatched. Germline values: CDR1 SGDLS, CDR2 YYNGEE. This CDR3 has 15 residues. In DNA form, the CDR3 reads TGTGCCAGCAGCGTAGGGGGAGGGTACCAAGAGACCCAGTACTTC. It yields the protein CASSVGGGYQETQYF.

The J gene is TRBJ2-3, the V gene TRBV7-8, with D possibly TRBD1 on 5 matching bases. Germline CDR1 reads SGHVS; CDR2 reads FQNEAQ. V was pared by 3 bases and J by 10 bases, with 17 bases between. CDR3 length: 14 amino acids. The CDR3 nucleotides are TGTGCCAGCAGCTTTGAGCGAGATCCGACAGCGCAGTATTTT. Its protein is CASSFERDPTAQYF.

This clonotype has a single count. J is TRBJ2-7 and V is TRBV9; weak D call: TRBD1 (7 bases). Trimming took off 4 bases at V and 1 base at J, with 15 bases between the two ends. The CDR3 has 15 amino acids. Germline lookup yields CDR1 SGDLS and CDR2 YYNGEE. The CDR3 DNA is TGTGCCAGCAGCCCCCAGGGGGGACCGTCCTACGAGCAGTACTTC. Amino acid sequence: CASSPQGGPSYEQYF.

This chain uses TRBV12-5 with TRBJ2-7; D is ambiguous. The CDR3 totals 15 residues. Trimming removed 2 bases from V and 3 bases from J, with 14 bases in between. Germline CDR1 reads LGHNT; CDR2 reads FRNRAP. The CDR3 nucleotides read TGTGCTAGTGGTTTGCTAGAGCCCCTACTCTACGAGCAGTACTTC. It specifies CASGLLEPLLYEQYF.

As concerns this clonotype: No conserved phenylalanine or tryptophan is present at the end of the CDR3, so a read error is the likely explanation. Because the CDR3's place on the DNA is in doubt, the DNA is left out and the CDR3 is given as listed by TCRdb. The chain employs TRBV7-8 and TRBJ1-2. The length of the CDR3 is 13 amino acids, counting both ends. CDR1 is SGHVS, CDR2 FQNEAQ, per germline. The CDR3 loop reads CASSVERIEADPS.

The table lists this clonotype with a few counts. The chain employs TRBV4-3 and TRBJ1-1, with 10 positions matching TRBD1. The CDR3 sequence is 14 residues long. After removal of 0 bases from V and 11 bases from J, the junction contained 6 bases not matched to a gene. CDR1 is LGHNA and CDR2 is YSLEER in the germline V gene. Written as DNA, the CDR3 is TGCGCCAGCAGCCAAGATGAAGGGACAGGGGTTGCTTTCTTT. This translates into CASSQDEGTGVAFF.

The chain couples TRBV7-9 to TRBJ2-7; D is undetermined. V shed 1 base and J shed 3 bases, with 22 bases lying between them. Germline lookup yields CDR1 SEHNR and CDR2 FQNEAQ (reference sequence). The CDR3 length is 18 residues. The CDR3 DNA reads TGTGCCAGCAGCTTAGATCGAGGCGCCGAAACGCATTACTACGAGCAGTACGTC. Translating gives CASSLDRGAETHYYEQYV.

The CDR3 DNA reads TGTGCCAGCAGCTTAGATCTGAGAGCCCCCGCAGATACGCAGTATTTT. Translated: CASSLDLRAPADTQYF. The chain recombines TRBV11-3 with TRBJ2-3; D is unclear. CDR3 length equals 16 residues. V lost 0 bases to trimming and J lost 4 bases, with 14 bases between them. Germline V gene data show CDR1 as SGHNT and CDR2 as YENEEA.

The chain uses TRBV10-3 and TRBJ1-2; D is unresolved. Trimming cost V 0 bases and J 2 bases, with 10 bases left between them. Germline-derived CDR1 and CDR2 are ENHRY and SYGVKD. The CDR3 is 15 residues long. CDR3 DNA sequence: TGTGCCATCAGTGAGTCGTCGCGGGAGAACTATGGCTACACCTTC. Translating gives CAISESSRENYGYTF.

This clonotype was observed a few times. Compared with germline, one end of the junction differs, possibly owing to a read error. CDR3 in amino acids: CASSLDRGGDTEAFF. CDR3 DNA sequence: TGTGCCAGCAGCTTAGATCGCGGAGGCGATACGGAAGCGTTCTTT. This chain links TRBV7-8 with TRBJ1-1; D not certain. CDR3 size: 15 residues. CDR1 SGHVS and CDR2 FQNEAQ come from the germline V gene.

The chain uses TRBV7-2 and TRBJ1-1; 8 nucleotides line up with TRBD1. Germline CDR1 SGHTA, CDR2 FQGNSA. V shed 4 bases and J 1 base; nucleotides not matched to a gene: 8. This CDR3 is built from 16 residues. In nucleotides, the CDR3 is TGTGCCAGCAGCTCATACCGGGGGACAGGGAACACTGAAGCTTTCTTT. The encoded protein is CASSSYRGTGNTEAFF.

V gene TRBV7-8 combines with J gene TRBJ2-7; weak D call: TRBD2 (6 bases). The CDR3 is 18 residues long. Germline V gene data show CDR1 as SGHVS and CDR2 as FQNEAQ. The V gene lost 0 bases and the J gene lost 1 base, with 19 bases spanning the gap. CDR3 DNA: TGTGCCAGCAGCTTAGCGGGAGGTGGGGCAGCCCTTTCCTACGAGCAGTACGTC. Its translation is CASSLAGGGAALSYEQYV.

This chain links TRBV9 with TRBJ1-1; TRBD1 agrees at 10 bases. V trimming: 0 bases; J trimming: 9 bases; junction bases outside the gene matches: 11. Germline CDR1 reads SGDLS; CDR2 reads YYNGEE. This CDR3 is 16 amino acids long. The CDR3 here is CASSVGQGAGNTKAFF. The CDR3 DNA reads TGTGCCAGCAGCGTAGGACAGGGGGCTGGAAACACCAAAGCTTTCTTT. Full variable domain (outside the CDR3, taken from reference TRBV9 and TRBJ1-1): DSGVTQTPKHLITATGQRVTLRCSPRSGDLSVYWYQQSLDQGLQFLIQYYNGEERAKGNILERFSAQQFPDLHSELNLSSLELGDSALYFCASSVGQGAGNTKAFFGQGTRLTVV.

With respect to this clonotype: Lacking the conserved final phenylalanine or tryptophan, this CDR3 likely reflects a read error. The chain uses TRBV15 and TRBJ1-1; perhaps TRBD1 as D (6 bases). Germline CDR1 and CDR2: LNHNV and YYDKDF (reference sequence). V was clipped by 5 bases and J by 7 bases, with 20 bases between them. The CDR3 has 15 amino acids. DNA of the CDR3: TGTGCCACCAGCTTAGGCAGAGGGGGATACAGTGAAGCTTTCGTT. Its protein product is CATSLGRGGYSEAFV.

This chain links TRBV7-8 with TRBJ2-3; 7 bases map to TRBD2. The ends lost 0 bases at V and 11 bases at J; junction bases unmatched: 11. The germline V gene encodes CDR1 SGHVS and CDR2 FQNEAQ. The CDR3 contains 15 residues. The CDR3 loop is CASSLAGGRETQQYF. In nucleotides, the CDR3 is TGTGCCAGCAGCTTAGCGGGAGGGCGCGAAACTCAGCAGTATTTT.

In this sample, this clonotype turned up a few times. The chain recombines TRBV2 with TRBJ2-1; no firm D call. V gave up 4 bases and J gave up 1 base, with 11 bases separating them. The CDR3 loop spans 15 amino acids. CDR1 is SNHLY, CDR2 FYNNEI, per germline. The CDR3 region is CASSGDDPSYNEQFF. Written as DNA, the CDR3 is TGTGCCAGCAGTGGCGACGATCCGTCCTACAATGAGCAGTTCTTC.

The chain uses TRBV7-9 and TRBJ2-3, with a possible D match to TRBD2 (7 bases). The CDR3 extends over 18 amino acids. CDR1 is SEHNR, CDR2 FQNEAQ, per germline (reference sequence). V was cut by 1 base and J by 4 bases, with 21 bases left in between. CDR3 protein: CASSLVPGGLFFADTQYF. The CDR3 nucleotides are TGTGCCAGCAGCTTAGTACCCGGGGGGCTGTTTTTTGCAGATACGCAGTATTTT.

The chain joins TRBV7-2 to TRBJ2-1; D might be TRBD2 (6 bases). This CDR3 region has 16 residues. The V end lost 1 base, the J end lost 11 bases, and 21 bases lay between the germline ends. Germline loops: CDR1 SGHTA, CDR2 FQGNSA. The CDR3 here is CASSLVVTRGDTQQFF. CDR3 nucleotide sequence: TGTGCCAGCAGCTTAGTAGTGACTAGGGGAGATACTCAGCAGTTCTTC.

The chain combines TRBV15 with TRBJ2-5; tentatively, D is TRBD1 (6 bases). CDR1 is LNHNV and CDR2 is YYDKDF in the germline V gene (reference sequence). The CDR3 extends over 14 amino acids. Trimming pared 3 bases from V and 5 bases from J, leaving 13 bases between. CDR3 nucleotides: TGTGCCACCAGCAGGGACTCCAGGGGCGAGACCCAGTACTTC. Protein sequence: CATSRDSRGETQYF.

Concerning this clonotype: Because the CDR3 is missing its conserved closing phenylalanine or tryptophan, this is likely a read error. The chain combines TRBV7-8 with TRBJ1-2; D gene ambiguous. CDR1 is SGHVS and CDR2 is FQNEAQ in the germline V gene. The CDR3 runs to 13 residues. This CDR3 reads CASSQGPAGGYTS. DNA of the CDR3: TGCGCCAGCAGCCAAGGTCCTGCAGGTGGCTACACCTCC.

The chain is built from TRBV9 and TRBJ1-6; 7 positions match TRBD1. Looked up from germline, CDR1 is SGDLS and CDR2 is YYNGEE. V lost 5 bases and J lost 5; bases outside the gene matches: 7. The CDR3 has 15 amino acids. This chain's CDR3 is CASRLGQANNSPLHF. The CDR3 DNA reads TGTGCCAGCAGACTCGGACAGGCTAATAATTCACCCCTCCACTTT.

The rearrangement uses TRBV10-3 and TRBJ2-3; the match to TRBD2 covers 8 bases. The J segment lost 3 bases and the V segment lost 8 bases, leaving 7 bases of the junction unmatched. This CDR3 has 14 amino acids. CDR1 is ENHRY, CDR2 SYGVKD, per germline. The CDR3: CAIGAGTRTDTQYF. The CDR3 bases are TGTGCCATCGGCGCCGGGACTAGAACAGATACGCAGTATTTT.

This chain joins TRBV2 and TRBJ2-7; TRBD2 might be the D (6 bases). From germline, CDR1 is SNHLY and CDR2 FYNNEI. The CDR3 has 15 residues. V lost 8 bases to trimming and J lost 7 bases, with 24 bases between them. DNA of the CDR3: TGTGCCAGCGGTAACGGTCGAGGACTACCCCAGGAGCAGTACTTC. Translated: CASGNGRGLPQEQYF.

This chain uses TRBV7-9 with TRBJ1-1; D might be TRBD1 (6 bases). The CDR3 runs to 15 residues. V dropped 4 bases and J dropped 14 bases, with 26 bases sitting between them. Germline V gives CDR1 SEHNR, CDR2 FQNEAQ (reference sequence). CDR3 in amino acids: CASSSTAGRDTKEFF. The CDR3 DNA is TGTGCCAGCAGCTCCACAGCGGGGCGGGACACCAAAGAGTTCTTT.

The rearrangement links TRBV7-2 to TRBJ1-6; 8 bases fit TRBD1. V lost 0 bases, J lost 10 bases, and 11 bases stayed unmatched. Germline V gene lookup returns CDR1 SGHTA and CDR2 FQGNSA. The length of the CDR3 is 17 residues. This CDR3 is CASSLAGQALKGSPLHF. The DNA of the CDR3 is TGTGCCAGCAGCTTAGCGGGACAGGCCCTGAAAGGGTCACCCCTCCACTTT.